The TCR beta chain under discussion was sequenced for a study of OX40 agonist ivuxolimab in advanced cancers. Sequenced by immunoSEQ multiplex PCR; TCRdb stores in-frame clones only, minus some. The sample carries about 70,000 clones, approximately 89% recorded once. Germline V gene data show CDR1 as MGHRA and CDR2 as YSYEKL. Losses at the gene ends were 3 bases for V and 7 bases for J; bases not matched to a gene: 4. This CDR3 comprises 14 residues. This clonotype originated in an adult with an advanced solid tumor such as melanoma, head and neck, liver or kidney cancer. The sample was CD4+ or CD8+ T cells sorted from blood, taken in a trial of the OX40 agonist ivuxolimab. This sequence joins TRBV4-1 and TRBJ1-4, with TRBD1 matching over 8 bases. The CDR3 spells CASSHMDRAEKLFF. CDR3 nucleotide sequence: TGCGCCAGCAGCCACATGGACAGGGCTGAAAAACTGTTTTTT.